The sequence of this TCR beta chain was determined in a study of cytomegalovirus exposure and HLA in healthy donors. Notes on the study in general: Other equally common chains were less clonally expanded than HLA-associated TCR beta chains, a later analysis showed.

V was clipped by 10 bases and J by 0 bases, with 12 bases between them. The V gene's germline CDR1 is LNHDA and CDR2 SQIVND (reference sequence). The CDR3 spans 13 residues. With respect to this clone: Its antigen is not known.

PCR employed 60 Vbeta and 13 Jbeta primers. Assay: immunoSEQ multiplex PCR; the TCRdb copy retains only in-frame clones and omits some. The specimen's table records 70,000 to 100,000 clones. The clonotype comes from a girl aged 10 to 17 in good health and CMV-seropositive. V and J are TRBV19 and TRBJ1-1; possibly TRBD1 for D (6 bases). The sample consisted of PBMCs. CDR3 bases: TGTGCCACCACAGGGCGGGTGAACACTGAAGCTTTCTTT. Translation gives CATTGRVNTEAFF.